This is a list of T cell receptor beta chains from one sample in a study of OX40 agonist ivuxolimab in advanced cancers. Repertoires were generated with immunoSEQ multiplex PCR, while TCRdb's copy carries only in-frame clones and drops some. The data show 75,000 to 100,000 clones, 70% to 85% seen once. Sequencing was performed on CD4+ or CD8+ T cells sorted from blood, taken in a trial of the OX40 agonist ivuxolimab. The receptors come from an adult with an advanced solid tumor such as melanoma, head and neck, liver or kidney cancer. The CDR3 runs from the conserved cysteine through the conserved F or W. A D gene is named only where the DNA matches it firmly. Clone size is shown for a subset of rows, as once, few, many or a class of expanded clone.

j_gene: TRBJ2-1
v_gene: TRBV11-3
abundance: -
d_gene: TRBD1
CDR3nt: TGTGCCAGCAGCTTAGGGACAGGGGCCCCCGGCGGAGAGCAGTTCTTC
CDR3aa: CASSLGTGAPGGEQFF

j_gene: TRBJ1-3
v_gene: TRBV5-6
abundance: -
d_gene: -
CDR3nt: TGTGCCAGCAGCTTGGTAGGGGGGAAATTCTCCGGAAACACCATATATTTT
CDR3aa: CASSLVGGKFSGNTIYF

j_gene: TRBJ1-5
v_gene: TRBV7-6
abundance: -
d_gene: TRBD1
CDR3nt: TGTGCCAGCAGCCCCTGGACAGGGCGCAATCAGCCCCAGCATTTT
CDR3aa: CASSPWTGRNQPQHF

j_gene: TRBJ1-1
v_gene: TRBV5-6
abundance: -
d_gene: -
CDR3nt: TGTGCCAGCAGCTGGGGAAGCACTGAAGCTTTCTTT
CDR3aa: CASSWGSTEAFF

j_gene: TRBJ2-7
v_gene: TRBV7-8
abundance: -
d_gene: TRBD2
CDR3nt: TGTGCCAGCAGCTTAGTAGCGGGAGGAGAGATTGAGCAGTACTTC
CDR3aa: CASSLVAGGEIEQYF

j_gene: TRBJ1-2
v_gene: TRBV6-1
abundance: once
d_gene: -
CDR3nt: TGTGCCAGCAGTGAAGCTAGGACAGCTTACTATGGCTACACCTTC
CDR3aa: CASSEARTAYYGYTF

j_gene: TRBJ2-1
v_gene: TRBV11-2
abundance: -
d_gene: TRBD1
CDR3nt: TGTGCCAGCAGCCCCGGGACAGTTCTTAATGAGCAGTTCTTC
CDR3aa: CASSPGTVLNEQFF

j_gene: TRBJ1-1
v_gene: TRBV18
abundance: -
d_gene: -
CDR3nt: TGTGCCAGCTCACCAGGGGAGAACACTGAAGCTTTCTTT
CDR3aa: CASSPGENTEAFF

j_gene: TRBJ2-7
v_gene: TRBV5-1
abundance: -
d_gene: TRBD2
CDR3nt: TGCGCCAGCAGCGGGGATAGCGGGAGTCCCCACGAGCAGTACTTC
CDR3aa: CASSGDSGSPHEQYF

j_gene: TRBJ1-3
v_gene: TRBV2
abundance: -
d_gene: -
CDR3nt: TGTGCCAGCAGTATGTCTGGAAACACCATATATTTT
CDR3aa: CASSMSGNTIYF

j_gene: TRBJ1-3
v_gene: TRBV5-1
abundance: -
d_gene: TRBD1
CDR3nt: TGCGCCAGCAGCCACGGGACAGTGTCTGGAAACACCATATATTTT
CDR3aa: CASSHGTVSGNTIYF

j_gene: TRBJ1-2
v_gene: TRBV20-1
abundance: -
d_gene: -
CDR3nt: TGCAGTGCTTCCTCACTATATGGCTACACCTTC
CDR3aa: CSASSLYGYTF

j_gene: TRBJ2-7
v_gene: TRBV4-2
abundance: -
d_gene: -
CDR3nt: TGTGCCAGCAGCCGGGGGATATACGAGCAGTACTTC
CDR3aa: CASSRGIYEQYF

j_gene: TRBJ2-6
v_gene: TRBV9
abundance: -
d_gene: -
CDR3nt: TGTGCCAGCAGCGTAAGGGGGGAGACTGGGGCCAACGTCCTGACTTTC
CDR3aa: CASSVRGETGANVLTF

j_gene: TRBJ2-7
v_gene: TRBV7-9
abundance: -
d_gene: TRBD1
CDR3nt: TGTGCCAGCAGCCGGACAGGGTTCTACGAGCAGTACTTC
CDR3aa: CASSRTGFYEQYF

j_gene: TRBJ2-5
v_gene: TRBV7-9
abundance: -
d_gene: TRBD2
CDR3nt: TGTGCCAGCAGCTTAGTCATCAGCGGCGGGGGAGAGACCCAGTACTTC
CDR3aa: CASSLVISGGGETQYF

j_gene: TRBJ2-3
v_gene: TRBV19
abundance: -
d_gene: -
CDR3nt: TGTGCCAGTAGTATGACAACTAGCACAGATACGCAGTATTTT
CDR3aa: CASSMTTSTDTQYF

j_gene: TRBJ1-1
v_gene: TRBV11-2
abundance: -
d_gene: -
CDR3nt: TGTGCCAGCAGCTTAGGGACCCGGGTGAACACTGAAGCTTTCTTT
CDR3aa: CASSLGTRVNTEAFF

j_gene: TRBJ1-5
v_gene: TRBV5-1
abundance: -
d_gene: -
CDR3nt: TGTGCCAGCAGCTTGGTGGCGCCCCAGCATTTT
CDR3aa: CASSLVAPQHF

j_gene: TRBJ1-2
v_gene: TRBV18
abundance: -
d_gene: -
CDR3nt: TGTGCCAGCTCACTACGCGGGACCCGAAACTATGGCTACACCTTC
CDR3aa: CASSLRGTRNYGYTF

j_gene: TRBJ2-7
v_gene: TRBV7-8
abundance: -
d_gene: TRBD2
CDR3nt: TGTGCCAGCAGCTTAGTGGACGCGGGAGATCTCTACGAGCAGTACTTC
CDR3aa: CASSLVDAGDLYEQYF

j_gene: TRBJ2-3
v_gene: TRBV21-1
abundance: -
d_gene: -
CDR3nt: TGTGCCAGCAGCAAGCGGACTAGCGACACAGATACGCAGTATTTT
CDR3aa: CASSKRTSDTDTQYF

j_gene: TRBJ1-2
v_gene: TRBV9
abundance: -
d_gene: TRBD1
CDR3nt: TGTGCCAGCAGCCCAACGGACAGGGCCAACTATGGCTACACCTTC
CDR3aa: CASSPTDRANYGYTF

j_gene: TRBJ2-7
v_gene: TRBV10-1
abundance: -
d_gene: -
CDR3nt: TGCGCCAGCAGTGAGTCGATGGCTAGCAACGAGCAGTACTTC
CDR3aa: CASSESMASNEQYF

j_gene: TRBJ2-3
v_gene: TRBV4-2
abundance: -
d_gene: -
CDR3nt: TGTGCCAGCAGCCGGTACAGCGGAGACACAGATACGCAGTATTTT
CDR3aa: CASSRYSGDTDTQYF

j_gene: TRBJ2-7
v_gene: TRBV14
abundance: -
d_gene: -
CDR3nt: TGTGCCAGCAGCAAAATCAGGGCCTACGAGCAGTACTTC
CDR3aa: CASSKIRAYEQYF

j_gene: TRBJ2-3
v_gene: TRBV2
abundance: -
d_gene: -
CDR3nt: TGTGCCAGCCGTCGCGGGACAGATACGCAGTATTTT
CDR3aa: CASRRGTDTQYF

j_gene: TRBJ1-4
v_gene: TRBV5-1
abundance: -
d_gene: TRBD1
CDR3nt: TGCGCCAGCAGCTTGGGGGACAGTTCTGGGGGAAAACTGTTTTTT
CDR3aa: CASSLGDSSGGKLFF

j_gene: TRBJ1-1
v_gene: TRBV5-1
abundance: -
d_gene: TRBD1
CDR3nt: TGCGCCAGCAGCTTAATACAGGGGGCTTCTGAAGCTTTCTTT
CDR3aa: CASSLIQGASEAFF

j_gene: TRBJ1-1
v_gene: TRBV11-2
abundance: -
d_gene: -
CDR3nt: TGTGCCAGCAGCTTAGGTCCACGAGCTTTCTTT
CDR3aa: CASSLGPRAFF

j_gene: TRBJ2-7
v_gene: TRBV27
abundance: -
d_gene: -
CDR3nt: TGTGCCAGCAGTTTGATACAGCATAGCTCCTACGAGCAGTACTTC
CDR3aa: CASSLIQHSSYEQYF

j_gene: TRBJ2-1
v_gene: TRBV4-3
abundance: -
d_gene: TRBD1
CDR3nt: TGCGCCAGCAGCCAAGCCGGGACAGGGGCCCATGAGCAGTTCTTC
CDR3aa: CASSQAGTGAHEQFF

j_gene: TRBJ1-1
v_gene: TRBV7-9
abundance: few
d_gene: -
CDR3nt: TGTGCCAGCAGCCCCCGGGGGGACATGAACACTGAAGCTTTCTTT
CDR3aa: CASSPRGDMNTEAFF

j_gene: TRBJ1-3
v_gene: TRBV7-2
abundance: -
d_gene: -
CDR3nt: TGTGCCAGCAGCCCAAACCCAGGAAACACCATATATTTT
CDR3aa: CASSPNPGNTIYF

j_gene: TRBJ2-3
v_gene: TRBV19
abundance: many
d_gene: -
CDR3nt: TGTGCCTCCAAGGGGATCTACCAGCCAGATACGCAGTATTTT
CDR3aa: CASKGIYQPDTQYF

j_gene: TRBJ1-5
v_gene: TRBV2
abundance: -
d_gene: -
CDR3nt: TGTGCCAGCAGTGACTCCCAACTTTCGGGGACGTGGCCCCAGCATTTT
CDR3aa: CASSDSQLSGTWPQHF

j_gene: TRBJ1-3
v_gene: TRBV9
abundance: -
d_gene: -
CDR3nt: TGTGCCAGCAGCGACAGAATCTCTGGAAACACCATATATTTT
CDR3aa: CASSDRISGNTIYF

j_gene: TRBJ1-2
v_gene: TRBV7-9
abundance: -
d_gene: TRBD1
CDR3nt: TGTGCCAGTGTCCAAGGGGGGACAGGGGGCGGAAATGGCTACACCTTC
CDR3aa: CASVQGGTGGGNGYTF

j_gene: TRBJ2-7
v_gene: TRBV7-9
abundance: -
d_gene: -
CDR3nt: TGTGCCAGCAGCTTAGGGCAGGGTAACGACGAGCAGTACTTC
CDR3aa: CASSLGQGNDEQYF

j_gene: TRBJ2-3
v_gene: TRBV7-2
abundance: -
d_gene: -
CDR3nt: TGTGCCAGCAGCCCCACCACAGATACGCAGTATTTT
CDR3aa: CASSPTTDTQYF

j_gene: TRBJ2-1
v_gene: TRBV9
abundance: -
d_gene: TRBD2
CDR3nt: TGTGCCAGCAGCGCGGAGGGACTAGCGGGAGGTGTATCCTACAATGAGCAGTTCTTC
CDR3aa: CASSAEGLAGGVSYNEQFF

j_gene: TRBJ2-7
v_gene: TRBV4-1
abundance: -
d_gene: TRBD1
CDR3nt: TGCGCCAGCAGCCAAGATAGTCAGGGGGCGGACGAGCAGTACTTC
CDR3aa: CASSQDSQGADEQYF

j_gene: TRBJ1-5
v_gene: TRBV11-2
abundance: -
d_gene: -
CDR3nt: TGTGCCAGCAGCTCCGGGACCGCGACGGGGCCCCAGCATTTT
CDR3aa: CASSSGTATGPQHF